This T cell receptor beta chain was observed in a study of regulatory T cells in long-lasting Graves disease (dated by TCRdb to about 2021). Some background on the complete study: Newly diagnosed Graves' disease patients had taken antithyroid drugs for less than 3 months. Peripheral blood TCR sequencing and RNA sequencing compared persistent Graves' disease patients with newly diagnosed Graves' disease patients. The study was registered as a clinical trial and conducted in China. A total of roughly 35 samples underwent TCR sequencing: about 13 from persistent and around 20 from newly diagnosed Graves' disease patients.

This clonotype was counted ten times or more. Its antigen remains undetermined. One base away there is no much larger clone; base qualities are not given. The germline V gene supplies CDR1 SGHTA and CDR2 FQGNSA. Including cysteine and phenylalanine, the CDR3 has 15 amino acids. The entry retains the CDR3 DNA only, 45 bases that are in frame from base 1. A distance of 15 bases separates the germline ends of V and J, which lose 0 bases and 6 bases respectively. Study-wide conclusions, independent of this receptor: Persistent Graves' disease patients showed lower TCR Shannon entropy and fewer highly expanded clones than newly diagnosed patients, suggesting clonal expansion. Patients with persistent disease shared more public clonotypes (about 3,000) than newly diagnosed patients did (more than 900). The small sample size was acknowledged by the authors as a limitation that may reduce accuracy. Peripheral blood alone was examined, since thyroid tissue, which constituted the primary lesion, could not be accessed. TRBV28, TRBJ1-2 and TRBJ2-5 were preferentially used in persistent disease, while TRBV20-1 and TRBJ2-1 were favored in newly diagnosed disease. Sequencing and analysis were limited to the TCR beta chain.

The time point label, as the study defines it: newly diagnosed GD, antithyroid drugs for less than 3 months. RNA was extracted from PBMCs in TRIzol for both TCR sequencing and RNA sequencing. Graves' disease was diagnosed according to American Thyroid Association guidelines. The patients came from an endocrinology department in Xi'an, China. Each patient gave roughly 8.4 milliliters of peripheral blood, collected in an EDTA anticoagulant tube. Ficoll Paque Plus density gradient separation was used to isolate PBMCs, and no further T cell sorting was done. An Agilent 2100 Bioanalyzer and agarose gel were used to check RNA quality, and a NanoDrop 2000 was used to measure RNA concentration. Libraries were prepared through multiplex PCR. Sequencing was performed on an Illumina HiSeq 4000. iRepertoire HTBI primers and Arm-PCR amplification of CDR3 regions were used to construct TCR beta libraries. Before sequencing, the PCR products went through gel purification. As for the authors' bioinformatics: Across samples, 62 TRBV and 13 to 15 TRBJ segments were identified and used for gene usage analysis of CDR3 amino acid clonotypes. Filtered high-quality paired reads were merged into contigs using COPE and FqMerger. BLAST was used to align contigs to the IMGT TRBV, TRBD and TRBJ reference genes, and CDR3 was defined following IMGT. Any clonotype with a frequency above 0.1% was counted as a highly expanded clone. Shannon entropy was used to measure repertoire diversity, and the Gini coefficient was used to measure V-J evenness. A clonotype was considered public if more than one individual shared it. Starting from the raw public reads, TCRdb applied fastp trimming at Q25, assembled clones with MiXCR and retained in-frame beta chains. CDR3 protein sequences are deduplicated, and each keeps its most common genes and DNA. Clone size and V and J calls follow TCRdb, not the original study. The sample profile shows roughly 420,000 distinct CDR3 sequences; 15% to 19% of them were found once. The ten top clones hold 22% of the sample.

This clonotype originated in a female donor with Graves disease. Sequenced material: peripheral blood mononuclear cells (PBMCs), taken at new diagnosis, from a patient treated with antithyroid drugs. The V and J segments used are TRBV7-2 and TRBJ2-7, with the D gene not confidently named. The DNA reads TGTGCCAGCAGCTTAGCGCCCCAGATCCGAGGCGAGCAGTACTTC. Its protein product is CASSLAPQIRGEQYF. The CDR3, completed at both ends by the reference TRBV7-2 and TRBJ2-7 genes, gives the full variable domain GAGVSQSPSNKVTEKGKDVELRCDPISGHTALYWYRQSLGQGLEFLIYFQGNSAPDKSGLPSDRFSAERTGGSVSTLTIQRTQQEDSAVYLCASSLAPQIRGEQYFGPGTRLTVT.